Here is one TCR beta chain with its context. Antigen specificity is unknown. This entry belongs to a study of T cell responses to AZD1222 COVID-19 vaccine. The CDR3 length is 17 residues. Germline loops: CDR1 LNHDA, CDR2 SQIVND (reference sequence). V dropped 0 bases and J dropped 4; count of bases not matched to a gene: 7. Overall study findings and caveats: Donor demographics were predominantly white British with a female majority; clonal diversity may be underestimated. Targeting of unmutated variant regions was reportedly seen in nearly half of spike-specific TCRs. Spike-specific TCR repertoires showed rising breadth and depth after two AZD1222 doses. Just a handful of AZD1222 recipients tested seropositive at baseline.

Using immunoSEQ multiplex PCR, the repertoire was profiled, and TCRdb retains in-frame clones only, with some absent. The repertoire holds 60,000 to 85,000 clones, with 75% to 90% as singletons. This clonotype was sampled from an adult in good health. The specimen was peripheral blood, collected on day 0 of AZD1222 vaccination. The genes are TRBV19 and TRBJ2-5; 11 bases fit TRBD1. DNA of the CDR3: TGTGCCAGTAGTATAGATCGGGACAGGGGGTTGTCAGAGACCCAGTACTTC. It encodes CASSIDRDRGLSETQYF.